A single sample is the source of the 5 T cell receptor beta chains below, sequenced in a study of blood T cell repertoires in COVID-19. Some clones are missing from TCRdb's copy, which holds only in-frame ones; the method was immunoSEQ multiplex PCR. The sample shows 70,000 or so clones, 91% of them seen only once. The material sequenced was peripheral blood. The receptor source for this set is a human donor in a cohort sampled during active COVID-19.

The chain employs TRBV9 and TRBJ1-1; D uncertain. V was trimmed by 4 bases and J by 0 bases, leaving 7 bases between them. This CDR3 contains 13 residues. Per the germline V gene, CDR1 is SGDLS and CDR2 is YYNGEE. The CDR3 reads CASSLDLNTEAFF. In nucleotides, the CDR3 is TGTGCCAGCAGCTTGGACTTGAACACTGAAGCTTTCTTT.

This clone was picked up one time. The chain carries TRBV3-1 (or the pseudogene TRBV3-2) and TRBJ1-5; unclear D gene. CDR1 and CDR2 from the germline V gene are LGHDT and YNNKEL (reference sequence). The length of the CDR3 is 16 residues. V was shortened by 0 bases and J by 2 bases, with 11 bases between the two germline ends. CDR3 bases: TGTGCCAGCAGCCAAGATCGGGTTAGCGGCAATCAGCCCCAGCATTTT. Its protein product is CASSQDRVSGNQPQHF.

The chain joins TRBV6-5 to TRBJ2-7, with 7 bases lining up with TRBD1. The CDR3 is 14 amino acids. Germline CDR1 is MNHEY and CDR2 is SVGAGI. V shed 7 bases, J shed 0 bases, and the junction held 6 bases outside the gene matches. The DNA of the CDR3 is TGTGCCAGCACTCCGACAGGGACCTCCTACGAGCAGTACTTC. Its protein is CASTPTGTSYEQYF.

CDR3 protein: CASSPPWARGDTQYF. The CDR3 region has the DNA TGCGCCAGCAGCCCCCCGTGGGCTCGTGGAGATACGCAGTATTTT. This chain links TRBV4-1 with TRBJ2-3; no reliable D call. Germline loops: CDR1 MGHRA, CDR2 YSYEKL. The CDR3 sequence is 15 residues long. The ends were cut back, 4 bases at V and 5 bases at J, with 16 bases in the middle.

This chain uses TRBV5-1 with TRBJ1-5; a weak D match, TRBD1 (6 bases). The CDR3 has 14 amino acids. V was clipped by 0 bases and J by 2 bases, with 6 bases between them. Germline V gives CDR1 SGHRS, CDR2 YFSETQ. The CDR3 DNA sequence: TGCGCCAGCAGCTTGGGGACAGGCAATCAGCCCCAGCATTTT. Amino acids: CASSLGTGNQPQHF. Variable domain in full (rest from reference TRBV5-1 and TRBJ1-5): KAGVTQTPRYLIKTRGQQVTLSCSPISGHRSVSWYQQTPGQGLQFLFEYFSETQRNKGNFPGRFSGRQFSNSRSEMNVSTLELGDSALYLCASSLGTGNQPQHFGDGTRLSIL.